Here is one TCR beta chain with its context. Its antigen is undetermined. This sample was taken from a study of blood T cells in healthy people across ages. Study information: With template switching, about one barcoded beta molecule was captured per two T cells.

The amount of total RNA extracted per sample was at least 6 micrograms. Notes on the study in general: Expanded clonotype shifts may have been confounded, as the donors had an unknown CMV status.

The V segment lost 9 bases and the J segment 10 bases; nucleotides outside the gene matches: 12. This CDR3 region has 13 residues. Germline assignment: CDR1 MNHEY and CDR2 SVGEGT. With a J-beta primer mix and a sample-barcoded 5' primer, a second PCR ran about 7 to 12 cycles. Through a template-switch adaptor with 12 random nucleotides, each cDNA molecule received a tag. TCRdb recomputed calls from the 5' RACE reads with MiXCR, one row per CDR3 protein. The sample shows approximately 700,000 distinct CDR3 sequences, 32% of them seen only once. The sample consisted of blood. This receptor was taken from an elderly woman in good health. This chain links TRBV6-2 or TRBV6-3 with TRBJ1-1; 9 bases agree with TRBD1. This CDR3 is CASSQGAPNAAFF. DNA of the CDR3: TGTGCCAGTTCACAGGGGGCTCCCAATGCAGCTTTCTTT.